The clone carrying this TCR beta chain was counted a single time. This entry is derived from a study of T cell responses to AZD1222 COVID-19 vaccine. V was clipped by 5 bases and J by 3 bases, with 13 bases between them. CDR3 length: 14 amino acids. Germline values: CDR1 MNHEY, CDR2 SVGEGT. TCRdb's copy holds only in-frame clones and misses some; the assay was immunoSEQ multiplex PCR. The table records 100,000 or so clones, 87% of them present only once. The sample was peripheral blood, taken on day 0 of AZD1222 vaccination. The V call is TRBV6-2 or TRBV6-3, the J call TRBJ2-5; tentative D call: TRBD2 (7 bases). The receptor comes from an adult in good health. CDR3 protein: CASSDPGGEETQYF. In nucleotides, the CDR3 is TGTGCCAGCAGTGACCCGGGGGGCGAAGAGACCCAGTACTTC.